Below are 25 T cell receptor beta chains sequenced from a single sample in a study of blood T cell repertoires in COVID-19. Sequencing used immunoSEQ multiplex PCR; TCRdb keeps in-frame clones, though not all of them. The sample has about 250,000 clones; more than 70% are singletons. The material sequenced was peripheral blood. The receptors come from an elderly man with acute or convalescent COVID-19.

The chain is built from TRBV30 and TRBJ2-5; possibly TRBD1 for D (5 bases). Germline lookup yields CDR1 GTSNPN and CDR2 SVGIG (reference sequence). V lost 3 bases to trimming and J lost 5 bases, with 19 bases between them. The CDR3 loop spans 15 amino acids. The CDR3 here is CAWRQSGHLQETQYF. The CDR3 nucleotides read TGTGCCTGGAGGCAAAGTGGACACCTCCAGGAGACCCAGTACTTC.

This clone was recorded only once. The CDR3 bases are TGCGCCAGCAGCTTGGAGCCCGCGGTCTACGAGCAGTACTTC. Translating gives CASSLEPAVYEQYF. This sequence joins TRBV5-1 and TRBJ2-7; D gene uncertain. The CDR3 loop spans 14 amino acids. Looked up from germline, CDR1 is SGHRS and CDR2 is YFSETQ. The V and J ends lost 0 bases and 3 bases respectively, with 10 bases between them.

The rearrangement joins TRBV27 to TRBJ1-1; D not certain. CDR3 size: 14 residues. Germline assignment: CDR1 MNHEY and CDR2 SMNVEV (reference sequence). V was trimmed by 5 bases and J by 6 bases, leaving 16 bases between them. CDR3 in amino acids: CASSPLMGGSEAFF. The CDR3 region has the DNA TGTGCCAGCAGTCCCCTGATGGGAGGGTCTGAAGCTTTCTTT.

This clone was found once. The rearrangement links TRBV15 to TRBJ1-1; no reliable D call. The germline V and J ends were trimmed by 0 bases and 0 bases, with 8 bases remaining between them. Germline CDR1 and CDR2: LNHNV and YYDKDF (reference sequence). This CDR3 region has 15 residues. The DNA for the CDR3 is TGTGCCACCAGCAGAGATCGCACAATGAACACTGAAGCTTTCTTT. It codes for CATSRDRTMNTEAFF.

The chain joins TRBV7-2 to TRBJ2-1; 7 bases align to TRBD2. The CDR3 is 16 amino acids. V was clipped by 5 bases and J by 6 bases; unmatched bases: 13. CDR1 and CDR2 (germline): SGHTA, FQGNSA. The chain's CDR3 is CASSHSSRDYSNEQFF. DNA of the CDR3: TGTGCCAGCAGCCATTCGTCCCGGGACTATTCCAATGAGCAGTTCTTC.

In this sample, this clone turned up once. The J gene is TRBJ2-2, the V gene TRBV19; 7 positions agree with TRBD2. Germline values: CDR1 LNHDA, CDR2 SQIVND (reference sequence). The CDR3 runs to 15 residues. Unmatched junction bases numbered 9, after V lost 4 bases and J lost 7 bases. DNA for the CDR3: TGTGCCAGTAGTACCATCTCTAGCGGAGGCGGGGAGCTGTTTTTT. It specifies CASSTISSGGGELFF.

This chain links TRBV5-4 with TRBJ2-7, with D maybe TRBD2 (5 bases). The CDR3 runs 14 residues. Germline loops: CDR1 SGHNT, CDR2 YYREEE (reference sequence). Between the trimmed V and J ends, which lost 4 bases and 6 bases, there was a span of 17 bases. The CDR3 bases are TGTGCCAGCAGCCCGCCGGGAACCCTACTCGAGCAGTACTTC. Amino acids: CASSPPGTLLEQYF.

The rearrangement uses TRBV9 and TRBJ2-2; possibly TRBD1 for D (8 bases). The CDR3 has 16 residues. CDR1 and CDR2 (germline): SGDLS, YYNGEE. V was shortened by 0 bases and J by 5 bases, with 14 bases between the two germline ends. The CDR3: CASSVVDRGGTGELFF. The CDR3 region has the DNA TGTGCCAGCAGCGTAGTTGACAGGGGAGGGACCGGGGAGCTGTTTTTT.

This chain joins TRBV19 and TRBJ2-3; 14 positions match TRBD2. CDR3 length: 17 amino acids. Germline loops: CDR1 LNHDA, CDR2 SQIVND (reference sequence). With V trimmed by 4 bases and J by 4 bases, 7 bases remained unmatched. The CDR3 here is CASSTRTSGRFADTQYF. The CDR3 DNA is TGTGCCAGTAGTACGAGGACTAGCGGGAGGTTTGCAGATACGCAGTATTTT.

The J gene is TRBJ2-1, the V gene TRBV18; TRBD1 matches at 8 bases. The germline V gene has CDR1 KGHSH and CDR2 LQKENI. The V and J ends lost 6 bases and 2 bases, in that order; junction bases with no gene match: 6. There are 15 residues in the CDR3. The DNA for the CDR3 is TGTGCCAGCTCGCCTGGACAGGGAGCCTACAATGAGCAGTTCTTC. Its translation is CASSPGQGAYNEQFF.

As DNA, the CDR3 is TGTGCCAGCAGCTCTAGGACTAGCGGGGCACTTGAGCAGTTCTTC. Its protein is CASSSRTSGALEQFF. J is TRBJ2-1 and V is TRBV5-4; 12 bases line up with TRBD2. Trimming cost V 3 bases and J 9 bases; bases outside gene matches: 7. Germline loops: CDR1 SGHNT, CDR2 YYREEE (reference sequence). The CDR3 runs to 15 residues.

The gene calls are TRBV6-2 or TRBV6-3 and TRBJ2-1, with D maybe TRBD1 (6 bases). V dropped 5 bases and J dropped 8 bases, with 13 bases sitting between them. CDR1 is MNHEY and CDR2 is SVGEGT in the germline V gene. The CDR3 consists of 13 residues. CDR3 region: CASSHRELYEQFF. Written as DNA, the CDR3 is TGTGCCAGCAGTCACAGGGAATTGTATGAGCAGTTCTTC.

The sample holds one count of this clone. The V call is TRBV19, the J call TRBJ1-6; D possibly corresponds to TRBD1 (5 bases). CDR1 and CDR2 (germline): LNHDA, SQIVND (reference sequence). The CDR3 is 15 amino acids. V was cut by 9 bases and J by 6 bases, with 18 bases left in between. For the CDR3, the DNA is TGTGCCAGCCGCCAACAGGAAGGTACTAATTCACCCCTCCACTTT. Its protein is CASRQQEGTNSPLHF.

The rearrangement links TRBV3-1 (or the pseudogene TRBV3-2) to TRBJ1-1; D gene ambiguous. V lost 4 bases and J lost 4, with 10 bases in between. The CDR3 length is 13 residues. Germline CDR1 LGHDT, CDR2 YNNKEL (reference sequence). CDR3 nucleotide sequence: TGTGCCAGCAGCCTTGAGGCATCCACTGAAGCTTTCTTT. Its protein is CASSLEASTEAFF.

The CDR3: CATSRASGQVIYNEQFF. The CDR3 DNA is TGTGCCACCAGCAGAGCCTCGGGACAGGTAATTTACAATGAGCAGTTCTTC. The chain employs TRBV15 and TRBJ2-1; 8 bases map to TRBD1. CDR1 is LNHNV and CDR2 is YYDKDF in the germline V gene (reference sequence). This CDR3 comprises 17 residues. Trimming removed 1 base from V and 4 bases from J; junction bases left unmatched: 9.

The chain links TRBV11-2 to TRBJ1-2; 8 nucleotides align to TRBD1. This CDR3 comprises 15 residues. Germline values: CDR1 SGHAT, CDR2 FQNNGV. The V segment lost 3 bases and the J segment 2 bases; nucleotides outside the gene matches: 5. DNA for the CDR3: TGTGCCAGCAGCTTCGACAGGGGAAGCAACTATGGCTACACCTTC. It translates to CASSFDRGSNYGYTF.

This chain connects TRBV19 to TRBJ2-7; TRBD2 is a possible D gene (5 bases). V was trimmed by 4 bases and J by 2 bases, leaving 21 bases between them. The CDR3 length is 17 residues. The germline CDR1 and CDR2 sequences are LNHDA and SQIVND (reference sequence). Here the CDR3 reads CASSTHLSGRVPYEQYF. In DNA, the CDR3 is TGTGCCAGTAGTACCCATTTAAGCGGAAGAGTTCCCTACGAGCAGTACTTC.

The table lists this clone with a count of one. This chain connects TRBV5-5 to TRBJ1-4, with D maybe TRBD1 (5 bases). With 0 bases removed from V and 4 bases from J, the gap between germline ends came to 19 bases. The CDR3 has 18 residues. Germline loops: CDR1 SGHKS, CDR2 YYEKEE (reference sequence). CDR3 residues: CASSLDSGRAVRNEKLFF. CDR3 bases: TGTGCCAGCAGCTTGGATTCAGGGAGGGCGGTCCGTAATGAAAAACTGTTTTTT. The whole variable domain, remainder taken from reference TRBV5-5 and TRBJ1-4, is DAGVTQSPTHLIKTRGQQVTLRCSPISGHKSVSWYQQVLGQGPQFIFQYYEKEERGRGNFPDRFSARQFPNYSSELNVNALLLGDSALYLCASSLDSGRAVRNEKLFFGSGTQLSVL.

The chain couples TRBV2 to TRBJ2-3, with D maybe TRBD2 (6 bases). V lost 11 bases and J 2 bases, leaving 11 bases between the germline ends. The length of the CDR3 is 12 residues. Germline V gene data show CDR1 as SNHLY and CDR2 as FYNNEI. In DNA form, the CDR3 reads TGTGCCTCCCGGACTAACACAGATACGCAGTATTTT. Protein sequence: CASRTNTDTQYF.

The chain uses TRBV2 and TRBJ2-5, with 7 bases fitting TRBD1. Germline V gene data show CDR1 as SNHLY and CDR2 as FYNNEI. The CDR3 totals 12 residues. Trimming at V came to 10 bases and at J to 5 bases, leaving 7 bases not matched to a gene. Here the CDR3 DNA reads TGTGCCACGAACAGGGGCCAGGAGACCCAGTACTTC. Its translation is CATNRGQETQYF.

The genes are TRBV10-2 and TRBJ2-5; perhaps TRBD1 as D (6 bases). The CDR3 contains 14 residues. Germline V CDR1 and CDR2: WSHSY, SAAADI. The germline V and J ends were trimmed by 7 bases and 1 base, with 13 bases remaining between them. The DNA for the CDR3 is TGCGCCAGCATGACCGGGACAACCCAAGAGACCCAGTACTTC. Translation gives CASMTGTTQETQYF.

This chain joins TRBV7-9 and TRBJ2-5, with 8 bases matching TRBD2. CDR3 size: 13 residues. Trimming at V came to 3 bases and at J to 6 bases, leaving 3 bases not matched to a gene. The germline CDR1 and CDR2 sequences are SEHNR and FQNEAQ (reference sequence). CDR3 in DNA: TGTGCCAGCAGCTTCCGGGGGGGAAAGACCCAGTACTTC. This sequence encodes CASSFRGGKTQYF.

CDR3 in amino acids: CASSLSLATYEQYF. DNA of the CDR3: TGTGCCAGCAGCTTATCGCTAGCGACCTACGAGCAGTACTTC. V usage is TRBV7-2 and J usage is TRBJ2-7; a weak D match, TRBD2 (6 bases). This CDR3 has 14 residues. CDR1 is SGHTA and CDR2 is FQGNSA in the germline V gene. V dropped 2 bases and J dropped 2 bases, with 10 bases sitting between them.

The chain is built from TRBV29-1 and TRBJ1-2; 8 nucleotides agree with TRBD1. There are 12 residues in the CDR3. V gave up 2 bases and J gave up 8 bases; unmatched junction bases: 4. Germline CDR1 SQVTM, CDR2 ANQGSEA. The CDR3 region is CSVEQGAGGYTF. DNA of the CDR3: TGCAGCGTTGAACAGGGGGCAGGGGGCTACACCTTC.

The genes are TRBV19 and TRBJ1-1; D uncertain. The CDR3 consists of 15 residues. Trimming pared 1 base from V and 5 bases from J, leaving 14 bases between. Germline values: CDR1 LNHDA, CDR2 SQIVND (reference sequence). CDR3 residues: CASSIASAVPTEAFF. In nucleotides, the CDR3 is TGTGCCAGTAGTATAGCTTCGGCGGTACCGACTGAAGCTTTCTTT.